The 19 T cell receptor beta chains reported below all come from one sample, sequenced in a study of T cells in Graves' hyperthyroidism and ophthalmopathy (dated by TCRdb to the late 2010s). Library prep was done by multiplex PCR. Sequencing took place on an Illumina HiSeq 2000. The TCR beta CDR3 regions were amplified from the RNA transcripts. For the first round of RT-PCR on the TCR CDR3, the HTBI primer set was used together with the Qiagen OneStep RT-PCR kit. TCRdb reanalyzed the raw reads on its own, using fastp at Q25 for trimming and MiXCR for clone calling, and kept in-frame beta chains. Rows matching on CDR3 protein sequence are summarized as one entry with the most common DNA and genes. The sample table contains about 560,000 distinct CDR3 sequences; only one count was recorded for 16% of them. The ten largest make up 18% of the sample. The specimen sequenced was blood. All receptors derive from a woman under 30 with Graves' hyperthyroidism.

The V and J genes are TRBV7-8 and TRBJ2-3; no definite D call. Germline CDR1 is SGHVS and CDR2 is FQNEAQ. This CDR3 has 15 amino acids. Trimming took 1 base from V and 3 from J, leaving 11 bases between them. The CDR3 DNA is TGTGCCAGCAGCTTAGAACAGCTTCTGACAGATACGCAGTATTTT. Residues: CASSLEQLLTDTQYF.

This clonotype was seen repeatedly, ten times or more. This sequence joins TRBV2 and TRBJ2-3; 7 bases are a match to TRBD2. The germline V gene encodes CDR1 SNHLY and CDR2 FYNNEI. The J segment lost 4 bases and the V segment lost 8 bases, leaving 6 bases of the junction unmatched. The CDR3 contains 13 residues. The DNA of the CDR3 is TGTGCCAGCCTCAAGGCGGGGGCAGATACGCAGTATTTT. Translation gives CASLKAGADTQYF.

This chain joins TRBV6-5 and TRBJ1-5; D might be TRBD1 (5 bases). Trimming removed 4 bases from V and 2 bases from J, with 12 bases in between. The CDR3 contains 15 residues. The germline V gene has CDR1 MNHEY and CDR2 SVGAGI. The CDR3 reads CASSFSLGGNQPQHF. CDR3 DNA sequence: TGTGCCAGCAGTTTCTCCTTAGGGGGCAATCAGCCCCAGCATTTT.

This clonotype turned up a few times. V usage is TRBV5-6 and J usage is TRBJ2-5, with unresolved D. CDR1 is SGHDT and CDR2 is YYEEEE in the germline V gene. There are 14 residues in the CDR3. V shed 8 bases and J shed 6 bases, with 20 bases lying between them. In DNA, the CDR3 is TGTGCCAGTAGTATAGTCGGCTCCAAGAAGACCCAGTACTTC. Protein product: CASSIVGSKKTQYF.

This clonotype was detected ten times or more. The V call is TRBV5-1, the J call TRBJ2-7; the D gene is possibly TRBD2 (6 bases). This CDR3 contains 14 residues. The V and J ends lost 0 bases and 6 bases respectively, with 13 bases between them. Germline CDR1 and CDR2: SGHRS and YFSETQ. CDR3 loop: CASSLGGLPREQYF. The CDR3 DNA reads TGCGCCAGCAGCTTGGGGGGACTTCCTCGCGAGCAGTACTTC.

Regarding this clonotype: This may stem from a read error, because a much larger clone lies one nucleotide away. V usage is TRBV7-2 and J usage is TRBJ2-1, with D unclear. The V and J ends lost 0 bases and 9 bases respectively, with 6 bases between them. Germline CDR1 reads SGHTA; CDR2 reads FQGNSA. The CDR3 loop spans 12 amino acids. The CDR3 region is CASSLALVEQFF. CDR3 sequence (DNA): TGTGCCAGCAGCTTAGCGCTCGTTGAGCAGTTCTTC.

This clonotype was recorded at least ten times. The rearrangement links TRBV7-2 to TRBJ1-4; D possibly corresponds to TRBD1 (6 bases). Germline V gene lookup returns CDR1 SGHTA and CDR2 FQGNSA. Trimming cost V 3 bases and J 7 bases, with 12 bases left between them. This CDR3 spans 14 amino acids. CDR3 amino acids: CASSLPGAGEKLFF. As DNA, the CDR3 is TGTGCCAGCAGCTTGCCGGGGGCGGGTGAAAAACTGTTTTTT.

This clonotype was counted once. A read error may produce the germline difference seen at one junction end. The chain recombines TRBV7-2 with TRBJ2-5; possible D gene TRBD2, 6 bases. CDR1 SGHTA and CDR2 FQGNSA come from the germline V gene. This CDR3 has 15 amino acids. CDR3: CATSLALGGRETQCF. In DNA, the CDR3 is TGTGCCACCAGCTTAGCCCTTGGGGGACGGGAGACCCAGTGCTTC.

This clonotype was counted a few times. The CDR3 reads CASSARPAGGNYEQYF. The CDR3 DNA is TGTGCCAGCTCAGCTAGGCCAGCGGGAGGTAATTACGAGCAGTACTTC. The chain is built from TRBV18 and TRBJ2-7; 9 bases map to TRBD2. This CDR3 is 16 amino acids long. CDR1 and CDR2 (germline): KGHSH, LQKENI. V shed 5 bases, J shed 4 bases, and the junction held 12 bases outside the gene matches.

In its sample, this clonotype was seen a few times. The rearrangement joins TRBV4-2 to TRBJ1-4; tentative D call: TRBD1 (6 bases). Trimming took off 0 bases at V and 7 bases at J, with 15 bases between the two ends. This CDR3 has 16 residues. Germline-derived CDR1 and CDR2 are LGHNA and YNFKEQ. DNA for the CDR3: TGTGCCAGCAGCCAAGATCTGCCAGGGACAACTGAAAAACTGTTTTTT. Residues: CASSQDLPGTTEKLFF.

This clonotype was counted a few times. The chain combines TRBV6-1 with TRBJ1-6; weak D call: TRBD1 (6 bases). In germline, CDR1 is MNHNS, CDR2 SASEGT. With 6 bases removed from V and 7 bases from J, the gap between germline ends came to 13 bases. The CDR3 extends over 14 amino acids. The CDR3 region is CASRPGGRNSPLHF. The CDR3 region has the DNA TGTGCCAGCAGGCCCGGGGGGCGAAATTCACCCCTCCACTTT.

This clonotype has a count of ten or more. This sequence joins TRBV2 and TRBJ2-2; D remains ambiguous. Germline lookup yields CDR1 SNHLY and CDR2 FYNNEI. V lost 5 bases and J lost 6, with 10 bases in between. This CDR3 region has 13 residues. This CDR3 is CASSYEFAGELFF. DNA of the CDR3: TGTGCCAGCAGTTATGAATTCGCCGGGGAGCTGTTTTTT.

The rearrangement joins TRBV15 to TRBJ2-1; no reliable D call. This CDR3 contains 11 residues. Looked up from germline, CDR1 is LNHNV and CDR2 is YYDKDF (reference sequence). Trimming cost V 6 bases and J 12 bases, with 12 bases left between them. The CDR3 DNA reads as TGTGCCACCAGAACCCCCTGGGGGCAGTTCTTC. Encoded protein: CATRTPWGQFF.

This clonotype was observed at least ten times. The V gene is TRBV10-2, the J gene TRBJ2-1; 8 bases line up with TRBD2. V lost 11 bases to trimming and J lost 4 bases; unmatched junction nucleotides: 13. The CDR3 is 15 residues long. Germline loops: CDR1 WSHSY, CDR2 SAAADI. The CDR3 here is CAGSVGRGVYNEQFF. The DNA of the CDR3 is TGCGCCGGAAGCGTAGGGCGGGGGGTATACAATGAGCAGTTCTTC.

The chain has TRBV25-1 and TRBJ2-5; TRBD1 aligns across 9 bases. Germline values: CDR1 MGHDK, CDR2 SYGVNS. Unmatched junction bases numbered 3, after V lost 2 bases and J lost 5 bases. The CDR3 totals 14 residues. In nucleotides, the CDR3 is TGTGCCAGCAGTGAAACAGGGGGCGCGGAGACCCAGTACTTC. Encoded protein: CASSETGGAETQYF.

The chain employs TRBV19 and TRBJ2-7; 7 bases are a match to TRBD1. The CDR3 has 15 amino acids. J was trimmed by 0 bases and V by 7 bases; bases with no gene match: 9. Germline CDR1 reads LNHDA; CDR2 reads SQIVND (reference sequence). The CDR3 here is CASKPGQDHSYEQYF. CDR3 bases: TGTGCCAGTAAGCCCGGACAGGACCACTCCTACGAGCAGTACTTC.

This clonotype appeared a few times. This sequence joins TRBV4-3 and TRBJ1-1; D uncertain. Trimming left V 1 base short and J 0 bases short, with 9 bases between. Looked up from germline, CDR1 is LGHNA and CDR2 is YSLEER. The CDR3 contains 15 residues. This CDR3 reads CASSQAVGMNTEAFF. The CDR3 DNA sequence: TGCGCCAGCAGCCAAGCTGTAGGGATGAACACTGAAGCTTTCTTT.

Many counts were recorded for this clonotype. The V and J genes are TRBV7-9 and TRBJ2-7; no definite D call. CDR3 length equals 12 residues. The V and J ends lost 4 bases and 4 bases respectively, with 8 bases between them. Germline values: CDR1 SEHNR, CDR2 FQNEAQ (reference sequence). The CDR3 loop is CASSSDGYEQYF. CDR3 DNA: TGTGCCAGCAGCTCGGACGGTTACGAGCAGTACTTC.

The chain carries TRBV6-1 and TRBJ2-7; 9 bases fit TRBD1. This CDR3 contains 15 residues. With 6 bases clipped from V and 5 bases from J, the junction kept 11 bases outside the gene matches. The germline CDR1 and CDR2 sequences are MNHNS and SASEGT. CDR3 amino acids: CASSRGTGTPHEQYF. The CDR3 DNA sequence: TGTGCCAGCAGCCGGGGGACAGGGACCCCCCACGAGCAGTACTTC.